This T cell receptor beta chain was documented in a study of cytomegalovirus exposure and HLA in healthy donors. Study-wide results and caveats: Researchers left out some V segments, among them TRBV6-2 and TRBV6-3, as indistinguishable. For most TCR beta V segments, an earlier analysis put the productive rate at about 90% or about 30% of the time. Most subjects had HLA-A and HLA-B alleles reportedly predicted accurately by TCR beta sequences. The classifier was said to identify cytomegalovirus status with high specificity and sensitivity.

A word on this clone: Its specificity is not known.

This PCR relied on a set of 60 Vbeta primers and 13 Jbeta primers. Sequenced by immunoSEQ multiplex PCR; TCRdb stores in-frame clones only, minus some. Among approximately 89,000 clones, 60% to 80% were seen once, and the ten largest hold roughly 3.7%. Germline lookup yields CDR1 KGHSH and CDR2 LQKENI. This CDR3 contains 15 residues. Trimming pared 0 bases from V and 7 bases from J, leaving 14 bases between. Specimen: PBMCs. This clonotype was sampled from a man aged 25 to 40 in good health and CMV-seronegative. The V gene is TRBV18, the J gene TRBJ2-3, with a weak D call TRBD1 (5 bases). CDR3 sequence reads: CASSPPVSRANTQYF. CDR3 sequence (DNA): TGTGCCAGCTCACCACCGGTTTCCAGGGCTAATACGCAGTATTTT.